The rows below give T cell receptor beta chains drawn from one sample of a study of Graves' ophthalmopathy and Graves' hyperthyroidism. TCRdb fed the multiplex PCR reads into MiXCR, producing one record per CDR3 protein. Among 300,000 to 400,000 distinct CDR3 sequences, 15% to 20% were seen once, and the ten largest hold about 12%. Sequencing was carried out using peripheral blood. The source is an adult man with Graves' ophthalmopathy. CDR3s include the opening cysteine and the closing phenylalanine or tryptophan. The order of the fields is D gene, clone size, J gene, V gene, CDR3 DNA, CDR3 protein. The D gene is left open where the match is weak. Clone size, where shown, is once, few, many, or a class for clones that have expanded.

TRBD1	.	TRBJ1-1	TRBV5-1	TGCGCCAGCAGCGGGCCGGGACAGGGGAGCACTGAAGCTTTCTTT	CASSGPGQGSTEAFF
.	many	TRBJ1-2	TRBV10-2	TGCGCCAGCAGTAAGGGGCTTGGCTATGGCTACACCTTC	CASSKGLGYGYTF
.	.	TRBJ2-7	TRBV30	TGTGCCTGGAGTCTGGGACACGGAGGCGAGCAGTACTTC	CAWSLGHGGEQYF
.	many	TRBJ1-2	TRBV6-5	TGTGCCAGCAGTTACGCCGCCGACTCCCAGACGGGCTACACCTTC	CASSYAADSQTGYTF
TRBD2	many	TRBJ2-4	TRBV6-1	TGTGCCAGCAGTGCAGCCGTTATGGGGGGGATTCAGTACTTC	CASSAAVMGGIQYF
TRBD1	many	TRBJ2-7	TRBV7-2	TGTGCCAGCAGCCCACCTAGAGGGACAGGGGGGAGGGAGCAGTACTTC	CASSPPRGTGGREQYF
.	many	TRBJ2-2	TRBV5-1	TGCGCCAGCAGGTTAAACACCGGGGAGCTGTTTTTT	CASRLNTGELFF
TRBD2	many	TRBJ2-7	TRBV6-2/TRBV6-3	TGTGCCAGCGAGCCGCTAGCGGGGATACCATACGAGCAGTACTTC	CASEPLAGIPYEQYF
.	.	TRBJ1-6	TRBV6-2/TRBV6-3	TGTGCCAGCAGTTACTACGATTATAATTCACCCCTCCTCTTT	CASSYYDYNSPLLF
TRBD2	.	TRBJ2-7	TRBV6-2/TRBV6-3	TGTGCCAGCAGTTGGGATAGCGGGGAGTTTTACGAGCAGTACTTC	CASSWDSGEFYEQYF
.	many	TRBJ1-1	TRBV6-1	TGTGCCAGCAGTGCTACAGGGATCCTCACTGAAGCTTTCTTT	CASSATGILTEAFF
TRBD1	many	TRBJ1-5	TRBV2	TGTGCCAGCGGGGGACAGGGGGCTGATGGTAGCAATCAGCCCCAGCATTTT	CASGGQGADGSNQPQHF
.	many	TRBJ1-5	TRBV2	TGTGCCAGCAGCTGGACAGATAGCAATCAGCCCCAGCATTTT	CASSWTDSNQPQHF
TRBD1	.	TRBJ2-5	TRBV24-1	TGTGCCACCAGTGACCCGGACAGGGGAGGTGAGACCCAGTACTTC	CATSDPDRGGETQYF
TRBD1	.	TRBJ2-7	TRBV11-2	TGTGCCAGCAGCTTAGTGGCAGGGGGCTCCGACGAGCAGTACTTC	CASSLVAGGSDEQYF
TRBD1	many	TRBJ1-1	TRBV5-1	TGCGCCAGCAGCTTGGCCGGACAGGGGAACACTGAAGCTTTCTTT	CASSLAGQGNTEAFF
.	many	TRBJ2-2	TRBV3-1	TGTGCCAGCAGCCAATTGGTCGAATACACCGGGGAGCTGTTTTTT	CASSQLVEYTGELFF
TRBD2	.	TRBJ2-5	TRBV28	TGTGCCAGCAGTTCCCCGGGAGGGGGCCAAGAGACCCAGTACTTC	CASSSPGGGQETQYF
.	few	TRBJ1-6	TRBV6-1	TGTGCCAGCAGTGAAGGCCCCCGGGGACCCTATAATTCACCCCTCCACTTT	CASSEGPRGPYNSPLHF
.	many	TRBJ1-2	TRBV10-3	TGTGCCATCAGAGGTGCAGGGCAGGACAACTATGGCTACACCTTC	CAIRGAGQDNYGYTF
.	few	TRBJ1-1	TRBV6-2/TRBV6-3	TGTGCCAGCAGTGGCTGGGGGGCTGAAGCTTTCTTT	CASSGWGAEAFF
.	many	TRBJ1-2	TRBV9	TGTGCAAGCAGCGTAAAGCCGAGCGGAATGGCCTACACCTTC	CASSVKPSGMAYTF
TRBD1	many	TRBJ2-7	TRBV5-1	TGCGCCAGCAGCCCGGTGGACAGGGGAACGTACGAGCAGTACTTC	CASSPVDRGTYEQYF
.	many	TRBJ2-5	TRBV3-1	TGTGCCAGCAGAGGGACAAGGCGGGAGACCCAGTACTTC	CASRGTRRETQYF
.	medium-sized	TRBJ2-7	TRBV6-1	TGTGCCAGCAGTGAGCCAAGTTTTAACTCCTACGAGCAGTACTTC	CASSEPSFNSYEQYF
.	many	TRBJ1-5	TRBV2	TGTGCCAGCAGTGAAGCTTCGGGAAATCAGCCCCAGCATTTT	CASSEASGNQPQHF
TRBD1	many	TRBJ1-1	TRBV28	TGTGCCCGCGACAGGGGGCTAAGGGACACTGAAGCTTTCTTT	CARDRGLRDTEAFF
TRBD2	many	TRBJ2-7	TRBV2	TGTGCCAGCAGTGTGGAAGCGGGGGGCGTCTACGAGCAGTACTTC	CASSVEAGGVYEQYF
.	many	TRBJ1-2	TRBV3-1	TGTGCCAGCAGCCAAGGGCGGGGAAACTATGGCTACACCTTC	CASSQGRGNYGYTF
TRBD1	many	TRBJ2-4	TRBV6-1	TGTGCCAGCAGCAAGGGACAGCAACTAGACATTCAGTACTTC	CASSKGQQLDIQYF
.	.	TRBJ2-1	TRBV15	TGTGCCACTGAGTCCAGCCTATACGAGCAGTTCTTC	CATESSLYEQFF
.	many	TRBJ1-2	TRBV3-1	TGTGCCAGCAGCCAAGGCCCCGGACAGATTAACTATGGCTACACCTTC	CASSQGPGQINYGYTF
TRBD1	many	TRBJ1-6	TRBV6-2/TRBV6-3	TGTGCCAGCAGAAGTCAGGGGGCAGCTTCACCCCTCCACTTT	CASRSQGAASPLHF
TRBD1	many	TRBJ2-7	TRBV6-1	TGTGCCAGCAGCCCAGAACAGGGGAGCGAGCAGTACTTC	CASSPEQGSEQYF